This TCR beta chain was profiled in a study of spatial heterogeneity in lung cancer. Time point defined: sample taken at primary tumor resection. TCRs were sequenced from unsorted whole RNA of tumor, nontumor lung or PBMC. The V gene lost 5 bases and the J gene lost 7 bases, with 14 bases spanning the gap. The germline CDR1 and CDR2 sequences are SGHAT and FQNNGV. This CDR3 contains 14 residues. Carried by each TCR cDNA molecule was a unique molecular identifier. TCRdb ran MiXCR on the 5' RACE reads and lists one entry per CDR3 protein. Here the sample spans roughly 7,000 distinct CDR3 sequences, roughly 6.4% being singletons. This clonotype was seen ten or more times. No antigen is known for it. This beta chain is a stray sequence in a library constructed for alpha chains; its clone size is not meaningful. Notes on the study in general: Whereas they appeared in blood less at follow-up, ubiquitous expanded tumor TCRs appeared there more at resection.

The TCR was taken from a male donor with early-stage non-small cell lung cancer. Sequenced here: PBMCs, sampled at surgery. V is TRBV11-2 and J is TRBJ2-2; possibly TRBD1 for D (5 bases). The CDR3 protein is CASSLTAGHGELFF. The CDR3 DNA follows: TGTGCCAGCAGCCTCACCGCAGGGCACGGGGAGCTGTTTTTT.